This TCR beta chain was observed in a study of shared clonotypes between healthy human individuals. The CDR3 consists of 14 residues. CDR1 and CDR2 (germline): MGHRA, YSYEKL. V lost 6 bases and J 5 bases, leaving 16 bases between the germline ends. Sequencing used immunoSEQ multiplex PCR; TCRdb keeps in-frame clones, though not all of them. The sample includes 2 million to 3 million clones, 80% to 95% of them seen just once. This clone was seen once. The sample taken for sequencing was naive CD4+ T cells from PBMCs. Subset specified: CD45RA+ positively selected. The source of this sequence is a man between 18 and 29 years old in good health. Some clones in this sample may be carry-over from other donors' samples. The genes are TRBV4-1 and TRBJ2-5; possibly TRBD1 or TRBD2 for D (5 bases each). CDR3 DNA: TGCGCCAGCAGACGGGACGAGGCCAGGGAGACCCAGTACTTC. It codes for CASRRDEARETQYF.